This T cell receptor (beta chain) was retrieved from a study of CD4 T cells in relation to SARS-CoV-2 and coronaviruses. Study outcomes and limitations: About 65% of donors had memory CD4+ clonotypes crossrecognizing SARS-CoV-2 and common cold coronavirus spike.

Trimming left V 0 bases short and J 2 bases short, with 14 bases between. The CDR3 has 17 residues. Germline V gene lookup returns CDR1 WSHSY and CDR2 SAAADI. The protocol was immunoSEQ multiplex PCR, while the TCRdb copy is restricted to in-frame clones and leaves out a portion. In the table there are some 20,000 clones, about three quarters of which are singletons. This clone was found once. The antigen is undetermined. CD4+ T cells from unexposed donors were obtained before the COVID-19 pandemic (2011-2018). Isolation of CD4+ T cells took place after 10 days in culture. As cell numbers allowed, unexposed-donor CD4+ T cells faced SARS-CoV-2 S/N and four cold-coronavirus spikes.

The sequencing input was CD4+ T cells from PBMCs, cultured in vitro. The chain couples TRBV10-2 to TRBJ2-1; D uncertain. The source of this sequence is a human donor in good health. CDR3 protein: CASSESGPLGTYNEQFF. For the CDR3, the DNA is TGCGCCAGCAGTGAGTCCGGGCCCCTTGGGACCTACAATGAGCAGTTCTTC.